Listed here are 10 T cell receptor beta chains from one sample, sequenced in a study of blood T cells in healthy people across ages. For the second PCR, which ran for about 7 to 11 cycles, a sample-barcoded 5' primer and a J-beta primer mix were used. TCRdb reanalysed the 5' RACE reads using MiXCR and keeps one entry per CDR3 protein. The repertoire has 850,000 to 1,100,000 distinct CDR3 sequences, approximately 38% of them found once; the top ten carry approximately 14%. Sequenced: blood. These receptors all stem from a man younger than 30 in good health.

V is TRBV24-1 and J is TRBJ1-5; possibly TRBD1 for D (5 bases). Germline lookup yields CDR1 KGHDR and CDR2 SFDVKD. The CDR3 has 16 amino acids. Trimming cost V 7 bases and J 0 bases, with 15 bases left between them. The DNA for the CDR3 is TGTGCCACCAGCGGGGACGTCCGAGATAGCAATCAGCCCCAGCATTTT. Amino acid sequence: CATSGDVRDSNQPQHF.

The CDR3 protein is CASSDRDAQPQHF. The CDR3, as DNA: TGTGCCAGCAGTGACAGGGATGCCCAGCCCCAGCATTTT. V is TRBV25-1 and J is TRBJ1-5; D is perhaps TRBD1 (5 bases). Germline V CDR1 and CDR2: MGHDK, SYGVNS. The CDR3 totals 13 residues. Trimming stripped 3 bases from V and 7 bases from J, with 10 bases between.

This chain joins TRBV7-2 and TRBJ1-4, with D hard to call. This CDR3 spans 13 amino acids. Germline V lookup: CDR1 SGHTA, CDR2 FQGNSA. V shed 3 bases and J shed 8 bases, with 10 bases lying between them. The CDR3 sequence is CASSFGRYEKLFF. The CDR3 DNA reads TGTGCCAGCAGCTTTGGACGGTACGAAAAACTGTTTTTT.

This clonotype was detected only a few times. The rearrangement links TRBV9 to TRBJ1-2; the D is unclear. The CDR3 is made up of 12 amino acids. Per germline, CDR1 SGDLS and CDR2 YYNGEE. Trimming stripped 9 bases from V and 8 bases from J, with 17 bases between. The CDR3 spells CANNAPVFGYTF. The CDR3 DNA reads TGTGCCAACAACGCGCCTGTGTTCGGCTACACCTTC.

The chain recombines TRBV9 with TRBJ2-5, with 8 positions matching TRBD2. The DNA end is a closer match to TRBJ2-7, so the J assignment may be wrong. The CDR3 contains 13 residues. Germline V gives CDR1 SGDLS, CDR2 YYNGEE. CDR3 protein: CASSVNLAGEQYF. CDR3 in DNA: TGTGCCAGCAGCGTAAATCTAGCGGGCGAGCAGTACTTC.

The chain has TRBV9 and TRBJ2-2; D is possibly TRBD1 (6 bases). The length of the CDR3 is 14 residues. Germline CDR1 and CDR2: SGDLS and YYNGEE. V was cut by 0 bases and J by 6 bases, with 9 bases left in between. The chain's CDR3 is CASSVGGTSGELFF. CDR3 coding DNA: TGTGCCAGCAGCGTAGGAGGGACATCCGGGGAGCTGTTTTTT.

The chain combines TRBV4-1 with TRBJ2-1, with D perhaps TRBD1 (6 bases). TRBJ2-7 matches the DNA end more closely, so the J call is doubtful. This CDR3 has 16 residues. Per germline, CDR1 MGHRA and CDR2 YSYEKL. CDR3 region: CASSQGTGPVGDEQYF. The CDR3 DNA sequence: TGCGCCAGCAGCCAAGGTACAGGGCCAGTCGGGGATGAGCAGTACTTC.

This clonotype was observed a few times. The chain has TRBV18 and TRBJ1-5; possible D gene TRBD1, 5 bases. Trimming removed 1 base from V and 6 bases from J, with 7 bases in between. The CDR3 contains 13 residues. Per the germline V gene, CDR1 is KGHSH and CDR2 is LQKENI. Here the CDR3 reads CASSPLGGQPQHF. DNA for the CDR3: TGTGCCAGCTCACCACTTGGGGGTCAGCCCCAGCATTTT. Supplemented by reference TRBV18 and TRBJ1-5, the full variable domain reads NAGVMQNPRHLVRRRGQEARLRCSPMKGHSHVYWYRQLPEEGLKFMVYLQKENIIDESGMPKERFSAEFPKEGPSILRIQQVVRGDSAAYFCASSPLGGQPQHFGDGTRLSIL.

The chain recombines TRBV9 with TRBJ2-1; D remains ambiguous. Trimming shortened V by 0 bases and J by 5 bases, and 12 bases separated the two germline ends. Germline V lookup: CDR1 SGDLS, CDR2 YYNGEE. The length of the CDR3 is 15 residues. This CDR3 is CASSVAVWTHNEQFF. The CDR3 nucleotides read TGTGCCAGCAGCGTAGCTGTGTGGACGCACAATGAGCAGTTCTTC.

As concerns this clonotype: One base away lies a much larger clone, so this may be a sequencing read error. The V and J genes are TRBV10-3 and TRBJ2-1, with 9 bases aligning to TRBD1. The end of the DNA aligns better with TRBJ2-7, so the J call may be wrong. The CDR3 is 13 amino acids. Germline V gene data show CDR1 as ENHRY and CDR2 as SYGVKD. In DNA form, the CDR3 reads TGTGTCACCAGGGACAGGGATATAAGGGAGCAGTACTTC. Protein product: CVTRDRDIREQYF.